This T cell receptor beta chain is from a study of cytomegalovirus exposure and HLA in healthy donors. Amplification used 60 Vbeta primers and 13 Jbeta primers. Sequencing was performed with immunoSEQ multiplex PCR; in TCRdb, only in-frame clones are kept and a portion is missing. The sample lists around 150,000 clones; 66% were seen once. The study, taken as a whole, reports: It was reported that TCR beta sequences correctly inferred the HLA-A and HLA-B alleles for most subjects. Later on, a genetic analysis was performed. It linked a missense variant in DCLRE1C with V- and J-gene trimming of TCR beta. Using the classifier, cytomegalovirus status was reportedly diagnosed with high specificity and sensitivity.

A note on this clone: The antigen remains undetermined.

The V gene's germline CDR1 is MNHEY and CDR2 SVGAGI. This CDR3 contains 13 residues. The V and J ends lost 5 bases and 8 bases, in that order; junction bases with no gene match: 8. The chain recombines TRBV6-5 with TRBJ1-1; 7 bases map to TRBD1. The TCR was taken from an older woman in good health and CMV-seronegative. The sample comprised PBMCs. The CDR3 DNA reads as TGTGCCAGCAGTAAAGGACAGGCTGAGGAAGCTTTCTTT. This translates into CASSKGQAEEAFF.